This entry lists 10 T cell receptor beta chains sequenced from one sample in a study of immune characterization of retroperitoneal liposarcoma. TCRdb reprocessed the PCR reads with MiXCR, giving one entry per CDR3 protein. The sample lists around 12,000 distinct CDR3 sequences; 45% to 50% were seen once. The sample consisted of tumor tissue. All receptors derive from a female donor with retroperitoneal liposarcoma.

This clonotype was detected a few times. The junction shows a germline mismatch at one end, possibly a read error. The chain couples TRBV12-3 or TRBV12-4 to TRBJ2-3; D is possibly TRBD2 (6 bases). The CDR3 is made up of 14 amino acids. The CDR3 is CASSPRGASNIQYF. CDR3 DNA: TGTGCCAGCAGTCCCCGCGGGGCTTCTAACATTCAGTACTTT.

The J gene is TRBJ2-1, the V gene TRBV10-3; D might be TRBD2 (6 bases). The assigned J gene may be wrong: the sequence end matches TRBJ2-5 better. The CDR3 has 14 residues. Germline loops: CDR1 ENHRY, CDR2 SYGVKD. The CDR3 protein is CAISGTPKQETQYF. CDR3 sequence (DNA): TGTGCCATATCCGGGACTCCGAAGCAAGAGACCCAGTACTTC.

The V call is TRBV12-5, the J call TRBJ2-1, with D unresolved. CDR1 is LGHNT, CDR2 FRNRAP, per germline. The CDR3 sequence is 13 residues long. The V and J ends lost 9 bases and 10 bases respectively, with 19 bases between them. CDR3 loop: CASALGSSYEQFF. CDR3 bases: TGTGCTAGCGCCCTAGGCAGCTCCTACGAGCAGTTCTTC.

This clonotype was seen just once. The chain joins TRBV6-5 to TRBJ1-2; D call uncertain. Germline V lookup: CDR1 MNHEY, CDR2 SVGAGI. Trimming took off 4 bases at V and 4 bases at J, with 13 bases between the two ends. The CDR3 is made up of 14 amino acids. The CDR3: CASSSGIQSYGYTF. DNA of the CDR3: TGTGCCAGCAGTTCTGGGATTCAAAGCTATGGCTACACCTTC.

V is TRBV6-1 and J is TRBJ2-3; TRBD2 matches 13 bases. The CDR3 is 16 residues long. Germline CDR1 reads MNHNS; CDR2 reads SASEGT. Trimming took 5 bases from V and 2 from J; bases not matched to a gene: 4. CDR3 amino acids: CASSLTSGGATDTQYF. The CDR3 bases are TGTGCCAGCAGTTTAACTAGCGGGGGGGCCACAGATACGCAGTATTTT.

The V call is TRBV6-1, the J call TRBJ2-4, with D hard to call. Trimming removed 5 bases at V and 0 bases at J, with 11 bases between. CDR3 length: 15 residues. Germline lookup yields CDR1 MNHNS and CDR2 SASEGT. In DNA, the CDR3 is TGTGCCAGCAGTATCTTCGGAAGAGCCAAAAACATTCAGTACTTC. Its protein is CASSIFGRAKNIQYF.

This clonotype was counted many times. The chain links TRBV6-6 to TRBJ2-1, with D possibly being TRBD1 (6 bases). This CDR3 spans 13 amino acids. Trimming removed 2 bases from V and 10 bases from J, with 12 bases in between. Germline-derived CDR1 and CDR2 are MNHNY and SVGAGI (reference sequence). The CDR3 bases are TGTGCCAGCAGTTACCGCAGGGGCTACGAGCAGTTCTTC. This translates into CASSYRRGYEQFF.

This clonotype was found many times. The chain joins TRBV10-2 to TRBJ2-1; weak D call: TRBD2 (7 bases). This CDR3 has 13 amino acids. In germline, CDR1 is WSHSY, CDR2 SAAADI. Trimming shortened V by 3 bases and J by 13 bases, and 16 bases separated the two germline ends. CDR3 sequence reads: CASSDPGRGQQFF. The CDR3 coding sequence is TGCGCCAGCAGTGATCCAGGGCGGGGGCAACAGTTCTTC.

In its sample, this clonotype ranks as large. This chain uses TRBV7-2 with TRBJ2-1, with TRBD2 matching over 11 bases. The J call is in doubt because the DNA end fits TRBJ2-7 better. CDR3 length equals 14 residues. Germline values: CDR1 SGHTA, CDR2 FQGNSA. This CDR3 is CASSLTSGSAEQYF. For the CDR3, the DNA is TGTGCCAGCAGCTTAACTAGCGGGAGTGCCGAGCAGTACTTC.

Only a few counts were recorded for this clonotype. The V gene is TRBV27, the J gene TRBJ2-1; D is uncertain. Trimming removed 3 bases from V and 1 base from J, with 7 bases in between. This CDR3 comprises 14 residues. Germline values: CDR1 MNHEY, CDR2 SMNVEV (reference sequence). CDR3 loop: CASSFRPSYNEQFF. The CDR3 DNA is TGTGCCAGCAGTTTTCGACCGTCCTACAATGAGCAGTTCTTC.